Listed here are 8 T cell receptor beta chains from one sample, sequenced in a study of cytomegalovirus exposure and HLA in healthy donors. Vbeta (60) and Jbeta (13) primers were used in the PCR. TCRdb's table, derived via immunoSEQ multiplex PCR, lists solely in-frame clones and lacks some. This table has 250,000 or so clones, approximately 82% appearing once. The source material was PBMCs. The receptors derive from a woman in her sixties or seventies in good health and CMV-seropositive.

CDR3 sequence: CASSPTSGKNIQYF. CDR3 sequence (DNA): TGTGCCAGCAGTCCGACTAGCGGTAAAAACATTCAGTACTTC. The J gene is TRBJ2-4, the V gene TRBV2; TRBD2 matches at 9 bases. The CDR3 is made up of 14 amino acids. The junction had 3 bases not matched to a gene; V was cut back by 5 bases and J by 4 bases. Germline values: CDR1 SNHLY, CDR2 FYNNEI.

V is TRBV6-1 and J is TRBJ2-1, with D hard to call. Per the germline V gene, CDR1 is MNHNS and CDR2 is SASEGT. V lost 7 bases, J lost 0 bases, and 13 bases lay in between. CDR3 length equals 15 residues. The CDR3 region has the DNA TGTGCCAGCATCCAAATAGTGAGCTCCTACAATGAGCAGTTCTTC. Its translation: CASIQIVSSYNEQFF.

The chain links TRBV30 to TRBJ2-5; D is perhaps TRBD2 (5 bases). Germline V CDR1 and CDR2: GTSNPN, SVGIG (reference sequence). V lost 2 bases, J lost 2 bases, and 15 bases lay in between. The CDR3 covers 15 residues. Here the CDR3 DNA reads TGTGCCTGGAGTAACGGGGTAGCTCTTCAAGAGACCCAGTACTTC. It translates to CAWSNGVALQETQYF.

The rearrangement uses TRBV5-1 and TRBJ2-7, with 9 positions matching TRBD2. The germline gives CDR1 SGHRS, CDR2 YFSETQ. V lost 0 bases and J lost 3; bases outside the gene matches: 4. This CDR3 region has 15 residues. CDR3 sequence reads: CASSLALAGFYEQYF. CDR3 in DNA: TGCGCCAGCAGCTTGGCCCTAGCGGGGTTCTACGAGCAGTACTTC.

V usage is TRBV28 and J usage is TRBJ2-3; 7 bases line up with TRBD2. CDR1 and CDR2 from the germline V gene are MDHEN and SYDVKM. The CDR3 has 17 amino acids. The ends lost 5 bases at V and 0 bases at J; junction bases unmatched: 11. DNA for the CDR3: TGTGCCAGCAGTCCTCTATTGGGAGGGCCGAGCACAGATACGCAGTATTTT. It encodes CASSPLLGGPSTDTQYF.

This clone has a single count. The DNA for the CDR3 is TGTGCCAGCAGCAAAACTAGCGGGAGGGCGAGCGGGGAGCTGTTTTTT. This codes for CASSKTSGRASGELFF. The chain recombines TRBV7-2 with TRBJ2-2; 13 bases are shared with TRBD2. The J segment lost 7 bases and the V segment lost 5 bases, leaving 7 bases of the junction unmatched. CDR3 length: 16 residues. The germline V gene has CDR1 SGHTA and CDR2 FQGNSA. Full variable domain (outside the CDR3, taken from reference TRBV7-2 and TRBJ2-2): GAGVSQSPSNKVTEKGKDVELRCDPISGHTALYWYRQSLGQGLEFLIYFQGNSAPDKSGLPSDRFSAERTGGSVSTLTIQRTQQEDSAVYLCASSKTSGRASGELFFGEGSRLTVL.

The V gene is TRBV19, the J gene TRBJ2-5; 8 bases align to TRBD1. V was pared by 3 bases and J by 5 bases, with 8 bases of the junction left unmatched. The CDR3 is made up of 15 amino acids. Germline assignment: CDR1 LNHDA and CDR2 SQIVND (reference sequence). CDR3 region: CASSIGSRGRETQYF. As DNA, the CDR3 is TGTGCCAGTAGTATTGGGAGCAGGGGGCGGGAGACCCAGTACTTC.

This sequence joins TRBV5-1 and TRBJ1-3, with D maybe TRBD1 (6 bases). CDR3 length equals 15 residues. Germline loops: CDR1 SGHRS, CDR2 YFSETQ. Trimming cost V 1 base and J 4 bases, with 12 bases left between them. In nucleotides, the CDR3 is TGCGCCAGCAGCTTGAGTGGGGGGGCCGGAAACACCATATATTTT. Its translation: CASSLSGGAGNTIYF.